This T cell receptor beta chain was profiled in a study of control samples from healthy donors and cancer patients. TCRdb keeps only in-frame clones here, not all; method: immunoSEQ multiplex PCR. The sample includes 100,000 to 150,000 clones, roughly 92% of them seen just once. The V gene end was trimmed by 8 bases and the J gene end by 2 bases; junction bases not matched to a gene: 5. The CDR3 has 15 residues. Germline values: CDR1 ENHRY, CDR2 SYGVKD. The sequence came from a man at least 80 years old with head and neck cancer. This sequence joins TRBV10-3 and TRBJ2-6; 8 nucleotides match TRBD1. The sequencing sample was made of PBMCs. The CDR3 DNA sequence: TGTGCCATCTCCCGGGGACAGGCTGGGGCCAACGTCCTGACTTTC. Translated: CAISRGQAGANVLTF.